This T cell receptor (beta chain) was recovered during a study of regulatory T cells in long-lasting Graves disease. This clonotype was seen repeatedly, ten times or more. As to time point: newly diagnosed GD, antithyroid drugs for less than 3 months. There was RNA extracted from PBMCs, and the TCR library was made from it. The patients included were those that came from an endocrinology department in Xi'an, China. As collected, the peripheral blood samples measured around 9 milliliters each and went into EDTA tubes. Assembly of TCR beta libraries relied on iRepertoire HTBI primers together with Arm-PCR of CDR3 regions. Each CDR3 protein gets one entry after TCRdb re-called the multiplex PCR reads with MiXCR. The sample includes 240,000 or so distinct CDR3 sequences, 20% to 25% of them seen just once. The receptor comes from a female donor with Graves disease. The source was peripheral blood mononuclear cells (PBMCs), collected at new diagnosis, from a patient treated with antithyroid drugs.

The CDR3 reads CASSVRASGQETQYF. The CDR3 nucleotides are TGTGCCAGCAGTGTTCGGGCTAGCGGCCAAGAGACCCAGTACTTC. V is TRBV2 and J is TRBJ2-5, with 7 bases identical to TRBD2. Per the germline V gene, CDR1 is SNHLY and CDR2 is FYNNEI. CDR3 length equals 15 residues. The V gene end was trimmed by 4 bases and the J gene end by 1 base; junction bases not matched to a gene: 6.